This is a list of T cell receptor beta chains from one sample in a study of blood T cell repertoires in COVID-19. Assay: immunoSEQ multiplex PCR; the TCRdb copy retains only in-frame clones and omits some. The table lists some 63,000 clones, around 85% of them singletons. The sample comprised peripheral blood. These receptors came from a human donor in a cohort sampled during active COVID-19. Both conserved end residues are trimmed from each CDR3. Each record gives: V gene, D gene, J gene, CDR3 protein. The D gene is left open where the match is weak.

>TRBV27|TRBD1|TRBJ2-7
ASSLRHRGNYEQY
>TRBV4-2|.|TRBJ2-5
ASSQGPRGQETQY
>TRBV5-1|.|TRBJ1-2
ASSLEEYGYT